These 15 T cell receptor beta chains were all obtained from the same sample, sequenced in a study of blood T cell repertoires in COVID-19. Sequencing was performed with immunoSEQ multiplex PCR; in TCRdb, only in-frame clones are kept and a portion is missing. This table has roughly 120,000 clones, roughly 85% appearing once. Sequencing used peripheral blood. These receptors all stem from an elderly man with acute or convalescent COVID-19.

The chain combines TRBV7-8 with TRBJ1-1; TRBD1 is a possible D gene (5 bases). CDR3 length equals 13 residues. CDR1 is SGHVS and CDR2 is FQNEAQ in the germline V gene. V was shortened by 5 bases and J by 1 base, with 8 bases between the two germline ends. CDR3 in DNA: TGTGCCAGCAGCAACGACAGGAACACTGAAGCTTTCTTT. Its translation: CASSNDRNTEAFF.

V usage is TRBV7-2 and J usage is TRBJ1-2; D is uncertain. This CDR3 is 15 amino acids long. V was shortened by 6 bases and J by 4 bases, with 18 bases between the two germline ends. CDR1 SGHTA and CDR2 FQGNSA come from the germline V gene. CDR3 bases: TGTGCCAGCAGTTCGCCATCCCGGCGCGGCTATGGCTACACCTTC. Translated, it gives CASSSPSRRGYGYTF.

This chain uses TRBV6-5 with TRBJ1-5, with D uncertain. V shed 7 bases and J shed 2 bases, with 15 bases lying between them. The CDR3 has 15 amino acids. The V gene's germline CDR1 is MNHEY and CDR2 SVGAGI. The DNA for the CDR3 is TGTGCCAGCATCCTGGGCGGGGTCGGCAATCAGCCCCAGCATTTT. Amino acids: CASILGGVGNQPQHF.

The chain is built from TRBV5-6 and TRBJ1-2; the D gene is possibly TRBD1 (6 bases). Trimming pared 6 bases from V and 4 bases from J, leaving 16 bases between. CDR3 size: 14 residues. CDR1 SGHDT and CDR2 YYEEEE come from the germline V gene. Written as DNA, the CDR3 is TGTGCCAGCACCGTTGGACAGACCTCCTATGGCTACACCTTC. It is translated as CASTVGQTSYGYTF.

This clone was seen just once. The chain combines TRBV5-1 with TRBJ1-2; TRBD1 matches at 8 bases. The trim removed 7 bases at V and 4 bases at J, leaving 6 bases unmatched. CDR1 and CDR2 (germline): SGHRS, YFSETQ. The CDR3 runs to 13 residues. CDR3 sequence: CASVPTGGYGYTF. The CDR3 nucleotides read TGCGCCAGCGTCCCCACAGGGGGCTATGGCTACACCTTC.

The chain has TRBV9 and TRBJ2-3; the match to TRBD2 covers 7 bases. The trim removed 1 base at V and 6 bases at J, leaving 8 bases unmatched. CDR1 is SGDLS, CDR2 YYNGEE, per germline. CDR3 length equals 15 residues. The CDR3 DNA sequence: TGTGCCAGCAGCGTAAAGTGGGGGGGTTCCGATACGCAGTATTTT. Translation: CASSVKWGGSDTQYF.

This clone was seen only a few times. This chain uses TRBV19 with TRBJ1-1; a weak D match, TRBD1 (6 bases). This CDR3 has 12 residues. Trimming removed 7 bases at V and 6 bases at J, with 12 bases between. Germline V gene data show CDR1 as LNHDA and CDR2 as SQIVND (reference sequence). CDR3 DNA: TGTGCCAGTACCAACAGGGTGGCTGAAGCTTTCTTT. Translating gives CASTNRVAEAFF.

The gene calls are TRBV10-3 and TRBJ2-3; no reliable D call. Germline V gives CDR1 ENHRY, CDR2 SYGVKD. V was trimmed by 3 bases and J by 0 bases, leaving 4 bases between them. The CDR3 contains 13 residues. CDR3 residues: CAISDLSTDTQYF. CDR3 coding DNA: TGTGCCATCAGTGATTTAAGCACAGATACGCAGTATTTT.

J is TRBJ2-7 and V is TRBV6-5; 9 bases map to TRBD1. Germline V CDR1 and CDR2: MNHEY, SVGAGI. This CDR3 has 13 residues. After removal of 10 bases from V and 5 bases from J, the junction contained 9 bases not matched to a gene. The CDR3 is CATEGTGRHEQYF. The CDR3 coding sequence is TGTGCCACCGAAGGGACAGGGAGGCACGAGCAGTACTTC.

The chain couples TRBV30 to TRBJ1-2; 9 bases agree with TRBD1. The CDR3 is 16 amino acids. The germline V gene has CDR1 GTSNPN and CDR2 SVGIG (reference sequence). The trim removed 0 bases at V and 3 bases at J, leaving 8 bases unmatched. CDR3 in amino acids: CAWSVSGTGWDYGYTF. Written as DNA, the CDR3 is TGTGCCTGGAGTGTATCGGGGACAGGGTGGGACTATGGCTACACCTTC.

The chain recombines TRBV5-1 with TRBJ1-1; 9 positions match TRBD1. CDR1 is SGHRS, CDR2 YFSETQ, per germline. With 3 bases clipped from V and 5 bases from J, the junction kept 5 bases outside the gene matches. This CDR3 comprises 14 residues. The CDR3 DNA reads TGCGCCAGCAGCTGGGGACAGGGTAGGACTGAAGCTTTCTTT. It encodes CASSWGQGRTEAFF.

The sample holds one count of this clone. The chain employs TRBV18 and TRBJ2-1, with D tentatively TRBD1 (5 bases). Germline CDR1 and CDR2: KGHSH and LQKENI. Trimming cost V 5 bases and J 4 bases, with 12 bases left between them. The CDR3 is 14 residues long. Here the CDR3 reads CASSSPPGYNEQFF. CDR3 sequence (DNA): TGTGCCAGCTCATCTCCCCCAGGGTACAATGAGCAGTTCTTC.

CDR3 region: CASRSPQGPPYEQYF. In DNA, the CDR3 is TGTGCCAGTAGATCCCCCCAGGGGCCTCCTTACGAGCAGTACTTC. V and J are TRBV19 and TRBJ2-7, with D maybe TRBD1 (6 bases). The V gene lost 6 bases and the J gene lost 4 bases, with 19 bases spanning the gap. Germline V gives CDR1 LNHDA, CDR2 SQIVND (reference sequence). The CDR3 has 15 residues.

This chain joins TRBV13 and TRBJ2-2; D not certain. Germline V gene data show CDR1 as PRHDT and CDR2 as FYEKMQ (reference sequence). The CDR3 consists of 15 residues. Trimming took off 5 bases at V and 0 bases at J, with 10 bases between the two ends. DNA of the CDR3: TGTGCCAGCAGCCCCCCCAGTACGAACACCGGGGAGCTGTTTTTT. Amino acid sequence: CASSPPSTNTGELFF.

This clone appeared a few times. The genes are TRBV2 and TRBJ2-3; 7 bases fit TRBD2. Losses at the gene ends were 6 bases for V and 13 bases for J; bases not matched to a gene: 4. The CDR3 covers 10 residues. Germline V gene data show CDR1 as SNHLY and CDR2 as FYNNEI. DNA for the CDR3: TGTGCCAGCAGGACTAGCATTGAGTATTTT. Protein: CASRTSIEYF. Full variable domain (rest looked up from reference TRBV2 and TRBJ2-3): EPEVTQTPSHQVTQMGQEVILRCVPISNHLYFYWYRQILGQKVEFLVSFYNNEISEKSEIFDDQFSVERPDGSNFTLKIRSTKLEDSAMYFCASRTSIEYFGPGTRLTVL.